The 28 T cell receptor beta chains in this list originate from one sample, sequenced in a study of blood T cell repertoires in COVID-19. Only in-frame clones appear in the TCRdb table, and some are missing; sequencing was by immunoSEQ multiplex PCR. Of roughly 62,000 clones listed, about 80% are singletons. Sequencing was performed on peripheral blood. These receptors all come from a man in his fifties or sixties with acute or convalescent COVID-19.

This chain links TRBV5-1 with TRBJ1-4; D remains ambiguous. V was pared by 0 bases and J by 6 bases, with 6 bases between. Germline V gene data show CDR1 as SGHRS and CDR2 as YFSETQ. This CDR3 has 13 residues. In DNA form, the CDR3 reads TGCGCCAGCAGCTTGGGTCGGGATGAAAAACTGTTTTTT. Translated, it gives CASSLGRDEKLFF.

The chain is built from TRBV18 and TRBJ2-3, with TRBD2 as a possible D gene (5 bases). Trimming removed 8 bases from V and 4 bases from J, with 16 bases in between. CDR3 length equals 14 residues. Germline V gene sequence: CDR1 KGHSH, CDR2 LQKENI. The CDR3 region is CASRGTLGADTQYF. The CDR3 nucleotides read TGTGCCAGCCGTGGTACCCTGGGAGCAGATACGCAGTATTTT.

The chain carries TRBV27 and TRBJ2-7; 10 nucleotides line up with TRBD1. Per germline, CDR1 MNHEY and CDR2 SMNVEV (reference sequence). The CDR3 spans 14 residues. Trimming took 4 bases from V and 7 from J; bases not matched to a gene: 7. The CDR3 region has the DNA TGTGCCAGCAGTTCGGGACAGGGGATTGGGGAGCAGTACTTC. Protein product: CASSSGQGIGEQYF.

In DNA, the CDR3 is TGTGCCAGCAGCTTAGTCGGGGTAGGCTCCTACAATGAGCAGTTCTTC. Its translation is CASSLVGVGSYNEQFF. The chain has TRBV7-8 and TRBJ2-1, with TRBD2 as a possible D gene (5 bases). CDR3 length: 16 amino acids. The germline V gene encodes CDR1 SGHVS and CDR2 FQNEAQ. V gave up 1 base and J gave up 0 bases, with 10 bases separating them.

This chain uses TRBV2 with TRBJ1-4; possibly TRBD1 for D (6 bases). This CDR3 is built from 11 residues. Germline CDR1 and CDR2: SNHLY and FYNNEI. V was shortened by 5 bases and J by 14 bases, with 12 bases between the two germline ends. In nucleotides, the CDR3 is TGTGCCAGCAGTCCGGGGGGCGCCCTGTTTTTT. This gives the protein CASSPGGALFF.

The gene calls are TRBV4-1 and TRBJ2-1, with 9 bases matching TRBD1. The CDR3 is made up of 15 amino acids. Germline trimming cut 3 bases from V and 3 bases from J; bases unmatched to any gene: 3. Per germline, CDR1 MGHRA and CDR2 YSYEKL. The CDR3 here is CASSQATGGYNEQFF. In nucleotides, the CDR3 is TGCGCCAGCAGCCAGGCGACAGGGGGCTACAATGAGCAGTTCTTC.

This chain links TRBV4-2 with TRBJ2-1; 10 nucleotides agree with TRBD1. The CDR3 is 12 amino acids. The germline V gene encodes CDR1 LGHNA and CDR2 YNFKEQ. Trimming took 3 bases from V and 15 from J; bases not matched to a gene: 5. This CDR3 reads CASSHPDRGVFF. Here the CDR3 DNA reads TGTGCCAGCAGCCACCCGGACAGGGGGGTGTTCTTC.

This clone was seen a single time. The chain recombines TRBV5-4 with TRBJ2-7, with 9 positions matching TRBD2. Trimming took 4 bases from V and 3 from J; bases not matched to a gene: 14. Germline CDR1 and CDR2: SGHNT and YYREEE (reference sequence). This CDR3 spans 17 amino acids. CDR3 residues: CASSRGSGGIKDYEQYF. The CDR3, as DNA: TGTGCCAGCAGCCGGGGGAGCGGGGGGATAAAAGACTACGAGCAGTACTTC.

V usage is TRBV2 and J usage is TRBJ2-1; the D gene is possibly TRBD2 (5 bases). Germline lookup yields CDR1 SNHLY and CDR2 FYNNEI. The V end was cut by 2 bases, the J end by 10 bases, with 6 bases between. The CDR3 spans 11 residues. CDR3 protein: CASSETGEQFF. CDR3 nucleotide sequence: TGTGCCAGCAGTGAAACGGGGGAGCAGTTCTTC.

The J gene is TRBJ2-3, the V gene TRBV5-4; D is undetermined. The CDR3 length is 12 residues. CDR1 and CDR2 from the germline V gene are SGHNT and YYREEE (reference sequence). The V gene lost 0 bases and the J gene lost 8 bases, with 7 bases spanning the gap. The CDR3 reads CASSLGASTQYF. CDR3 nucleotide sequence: TGTGCCAGCAGCTTGGGAGCGTCTACGCAGTATTTT.

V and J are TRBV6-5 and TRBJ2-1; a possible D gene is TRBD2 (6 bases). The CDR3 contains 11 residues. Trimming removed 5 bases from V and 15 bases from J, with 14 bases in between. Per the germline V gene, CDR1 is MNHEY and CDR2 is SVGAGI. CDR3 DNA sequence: TGTGCCAGCAGTCTGCGGGGCACTGTGTTCTTC. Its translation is CASSLRGTVFF.

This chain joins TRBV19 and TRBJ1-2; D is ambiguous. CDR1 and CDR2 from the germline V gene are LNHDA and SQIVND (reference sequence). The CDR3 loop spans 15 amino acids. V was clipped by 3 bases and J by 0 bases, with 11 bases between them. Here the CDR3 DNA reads TGTGCCAGTAGTATGAGCGGCGTCACTAACTATGGCTACACCTTC. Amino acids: CASSMSGVTNYGYTF.

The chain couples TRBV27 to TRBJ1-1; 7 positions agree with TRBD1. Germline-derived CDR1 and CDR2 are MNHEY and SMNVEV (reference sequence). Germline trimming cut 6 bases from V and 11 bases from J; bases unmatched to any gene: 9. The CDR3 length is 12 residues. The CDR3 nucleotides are TGTGCCAGCAGATCCCTACAGGGGAGGGCTTTCTTT. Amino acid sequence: CASRSLQGRAFF.

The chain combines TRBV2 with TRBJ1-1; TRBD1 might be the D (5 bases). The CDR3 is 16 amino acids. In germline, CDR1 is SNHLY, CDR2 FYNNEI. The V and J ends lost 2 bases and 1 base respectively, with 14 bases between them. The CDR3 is CASSERWAGGNTEAFF. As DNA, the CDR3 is TGTGCCAGCAGTGAAAGGTGGGCGGGGGGGAACACTGAAGCTTTCTTT.

The CDR3 nucleotides read TGTGCCAGCAGCTTAAAGCTGGTCATCAGGGGTGGGGAAAACACTGAAGCTTTCTTT. Translation: CASSLKLVIRGGENTEAFF. The chain joins TRBV7-2 to TRBJ1-1; possibly TRBD1 for D (6 bases). The germline V gene has CDR1 SGHTA and CDR2 FQGNSA. This CDR3 contains 19 residues. Between the trimmed V and J ends, which lost 2 bases and 2 bases, there was a span of 24 bases.

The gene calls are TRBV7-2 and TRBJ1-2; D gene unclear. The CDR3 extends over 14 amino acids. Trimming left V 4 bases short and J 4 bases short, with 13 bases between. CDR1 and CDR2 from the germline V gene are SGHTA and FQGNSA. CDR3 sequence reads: CASSSYSLGYGYTF. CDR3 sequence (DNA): TGTGCCAGCAGCTCGTACAGTCTGGGCTATGGCTACACCTTC.

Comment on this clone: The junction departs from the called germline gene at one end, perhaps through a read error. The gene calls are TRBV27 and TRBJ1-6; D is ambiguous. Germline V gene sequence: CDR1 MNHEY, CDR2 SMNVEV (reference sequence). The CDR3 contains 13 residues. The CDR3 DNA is TGTGCCAGCAATTTATATAGCTCTTCACCCCTCCACTTT. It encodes CASNLYSSSPLHF.

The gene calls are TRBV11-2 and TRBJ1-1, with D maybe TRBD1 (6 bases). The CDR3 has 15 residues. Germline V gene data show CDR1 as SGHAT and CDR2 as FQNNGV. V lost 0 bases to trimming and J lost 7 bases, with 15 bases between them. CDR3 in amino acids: CASSLDPNREFEAFF. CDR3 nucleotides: TGTGCCAGCAGCTTAGATCCCAACAGGGAATTTGAAGCTTTCTTT.

CDR3 amino acids: CASSLGQYNEQFF. In nucleotides, the CDR3 is TGTGCCAGCAGTTTAGGACAGTACAATGAGCAGTTCTTC. The chain has TRBV27 and TRBJ2-1; the D gene is possibly TRBD1 (6 bases). The germline V and J ends were trimmed by 2 bases and 4 bases, with 6 bases remaining between them. CDR3 size: 13 residues. Per germline, CDR1 MNHEY and CDR2 SMNVEV (reference sequence).

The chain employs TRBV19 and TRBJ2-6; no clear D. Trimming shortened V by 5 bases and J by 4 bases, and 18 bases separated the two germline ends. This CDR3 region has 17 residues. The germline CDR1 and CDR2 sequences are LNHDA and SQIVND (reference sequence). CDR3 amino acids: CASSGASLSSGANVLTF. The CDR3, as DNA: TGTGCCAGTAGTGGAGCTAGTTTATCGTCCGGGGCCAACGTCCTGACTTTC. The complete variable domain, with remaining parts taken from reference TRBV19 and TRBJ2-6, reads DGGITQSPKYLFRKEGQNVTLSCEQNLNHDAMYWYRQDPGQGLRLIYYSQIVNDFQKGDIAEGYSVSREKKESFPLTVTSAQKNPTAFYLCASSGASLSSGANVLTFGAGSRLTVL.

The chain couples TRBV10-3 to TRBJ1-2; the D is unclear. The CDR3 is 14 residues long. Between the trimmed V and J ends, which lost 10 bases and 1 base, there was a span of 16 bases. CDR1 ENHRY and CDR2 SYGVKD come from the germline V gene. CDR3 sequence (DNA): TGTGCCACCCTAGCAGGATCACTTAACTATGGCTACACCTTC. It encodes CATLAGSLNYGYTF.

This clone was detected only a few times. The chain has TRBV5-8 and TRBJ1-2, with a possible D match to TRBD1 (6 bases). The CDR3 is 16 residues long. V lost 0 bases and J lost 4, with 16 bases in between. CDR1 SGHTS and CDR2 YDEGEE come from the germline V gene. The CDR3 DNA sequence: TGTGCCAGCAGCTTGGGGGGGCCTCGGAGCCCCTATGGCTACACCTTC. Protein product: CASSLGGPRSPYGYTF.

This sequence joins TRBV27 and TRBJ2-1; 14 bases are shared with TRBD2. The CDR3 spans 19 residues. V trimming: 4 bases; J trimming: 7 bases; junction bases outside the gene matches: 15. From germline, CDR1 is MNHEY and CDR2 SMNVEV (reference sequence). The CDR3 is CASSSGRPGLAGVGNEQFF. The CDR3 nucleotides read TGTGCCAGCAGTTCGGGACGTCCGGGACTAGCGGGGGTGGGGAATGAGCAGTTCTTC.

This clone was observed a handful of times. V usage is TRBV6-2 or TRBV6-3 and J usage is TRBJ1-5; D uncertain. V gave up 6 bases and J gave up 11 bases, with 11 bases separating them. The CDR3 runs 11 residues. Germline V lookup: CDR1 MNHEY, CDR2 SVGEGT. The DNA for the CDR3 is TGTGCCAGCAGCCCCCAAGCGGCCCAGCATTTT. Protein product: CASSPQAAQHF.

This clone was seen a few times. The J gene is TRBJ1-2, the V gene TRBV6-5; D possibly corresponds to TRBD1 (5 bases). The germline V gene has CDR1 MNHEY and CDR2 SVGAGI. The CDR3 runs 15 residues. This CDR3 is CACRVSGTIHYGYTF. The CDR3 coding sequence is TGTGCTTGCAGGGTTTCGGGTACAATACACTATGGCTACACCTTC.

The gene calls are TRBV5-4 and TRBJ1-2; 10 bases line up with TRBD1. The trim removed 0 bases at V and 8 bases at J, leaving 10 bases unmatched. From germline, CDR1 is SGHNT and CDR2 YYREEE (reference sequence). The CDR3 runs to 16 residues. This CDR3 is CASSLAGTGDGRGYTF. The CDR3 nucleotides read TGTGCCAGCAGCTTGGCCGGGACAGGGGACGGGAGGGGCTACACCTTC.

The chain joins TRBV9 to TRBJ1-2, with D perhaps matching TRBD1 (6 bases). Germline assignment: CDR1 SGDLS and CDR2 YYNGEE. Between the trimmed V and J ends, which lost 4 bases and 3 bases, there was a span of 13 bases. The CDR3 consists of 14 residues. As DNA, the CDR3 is TGTGCCAGCAGCCCCGCGGGGGCGGACTATGGCTACACCTTC. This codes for CASSPAGADYGYTF.

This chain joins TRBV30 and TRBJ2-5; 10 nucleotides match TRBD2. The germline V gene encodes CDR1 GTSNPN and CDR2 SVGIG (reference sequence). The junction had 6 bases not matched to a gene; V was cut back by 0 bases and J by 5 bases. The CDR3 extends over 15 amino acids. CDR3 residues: CAWSVQRGGLETQYF. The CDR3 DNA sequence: TGTGCCTGGAGTGTCCAGCGGGGGGGCCTGGAGACCCAGTACTTC.